Shown below are 30 T cell receptor beta chains from a single sample sequenced in a study of regulatory T cells in long-lasting Graves disease. The time point denotes: newly diagnosed GD, antithyroid drugs for less than 3 months. PBMC-extracted RNA yielded the TCR library. Sequencing libraries for TCR beta were prepared with iRepertoire HTBI primers and Arm-PCR of CDR3 regions. TCRdb re-derived calls from the multiplex PCR reads in MiXCR, one entry per CDR3 protein. The profile shows roughly 510,000 distinct CDR3 sequences, about 16% of them singletons. These same data were also listed under a study on T cells in Graves' hyperthyroidism and ophthalmopathy.

Specimen: peripheral blood mononuclear cells (PBMCs), collected at new diagnosis, from a patient treated with antithyroid drugs. The receptor source for this set is a man aged 18-30 years with Graves disease.

As concerns this clonotype: A read error is possible here, since a much larger clone lies one base away. This chain links TRBV11-2 with TRBJ1-6; D remains ambiguous. There are 12 residues in the CDR3. V lost 2 bases and J lost 8, with 4 bases in between. Germline-derived CDR1 and CDR2 are SGHAT and FQNNGV. CDR3 in amino acids: CASSLNDSPLHF. CDR3 sequence (DNA): TGTGCCAGCAGCTTAAATGATTCACCCCTCCACTTT.

This clonotype was found many times. V usage is TRBV9 and J usage is TRBJ2-5; 8 positions agree with TRBD2. This CDR3 contains 14 residues. The germline gives CDR1 SGDLS, CDR2 YYNGEE. After removal of 2 bases from V and 5 bases from J, the junction contained 5 bases not matched to a gene. The CDR3 protein is CASSVAGGWETQYF. The CDR3 coding sequence is TGTGCCAGCAGCGTGGCGGGAGGCTGGGAGACCCAGTACTTC.

To note about this clonotype: A much bigger clone sits one base away, suggesting this may be a read error. The chain joins TRBV4-1 to TRBJ2-5; 12 bases map to TRBD2. Germline V CDR1 and CDR2: MGHRA, YSYEKL. This CDR3 contains 15 residues. The ends lost 2 bases at V and 6 bases at J; junction bases unmatched: 4. In DNA form, the CDR3 reads TGCGCCAGCAGCCAATATACTAGCGGGAGGAAGACCCAGTACTTC. This sequence encodes CASSQYTSGRKTQYF.

This clonotype has at least ten counts. The chain recombines TRBV27 with TRBJ2-7; D may be TRBD2 (5 bases). The CDR3 has 17 residues. Deletions cut 6 bases from V and 7 bases from J, with 28 bases between. CDR1 and CDR2 from the germline V gene are MNHEY and SMNVEV (reference sequence). The CDR3 DNA reads TGTGCCAGCAGCCCCGTCGGGGTTCGCGGAAGAATGGGGGAGCAGTACTTC. Translated: CASSPVGVRGRMGEQYF.

In its sample, this clonotype was seen many times. The chain joins TRBV6-1 to TRBJ2-1; 10 bases map to TRBD2. The germline CDR1 and CDR2 sequences are MNHNS and SASEGT. V dropped 8 bases and J dropped 4; count of bases not matched to a gene: 5. CDR3 length equals 14 residues. CDR3 residues: CASALAGPYNEQFF. The CDR3, as DNA: TGTGCCAGCGCACTAGCGGGACCATACAATGAGCAGTTCTTC.

This clonotype was counted at least ten times. The chain is built from TRBV3-1 and TRBJ1-5, with 7 positions matching TRBD1. CDR3 length equals 13 residues. Per germline, CDR1 LGHDT and CDR2 YNNKEL (reference sequence). V lost 5 bases, J lost 7 bases, and 5 bases stayed unmatched. Here the CDR3 DNA reads TGTGCCAGCAGCGGGGCAGGGGGGCAGCCCCAGCATTTT. Its translation is CASSGAGGQPQHF.

This clonotype was observed many times. The chain is built from TRBV12-3 or TRBV12-4 and TRBJ2-3; D is tentatively TRBD1 or TRBD2 (5 bases each). This CDR3 has 16 residues. V dropped 5 bases and J dropped 1 base, with 16 bases sitting between them. The CDR3 DNA reads TGTGCCAGCAGTCTTATGGGGCTAGCTGGCACAGATACGCAGTATTTT. This translates into CASSLMGLAGTDTQYF.

This clonotype was picked up a small number of times. The chain joins TRBV20-1 to TRBJ2-7, with D possibly being TRBD2 (5 bases). This CDR3 has 14 residues. V lost 6 bases and J lost 1, with 16 bases in between. CDR1 is DFQATT, CDR2 SNEGSKA, per germline (reference sequence). As DNA, the CDR3 is TGCAGTGCGGCCGGACTGAACCTTTCCTACGAGCAGTACTTC. Its translation: CSAAGLNLSYEQYF.

This clonotype was recorded many times. The rearrangement links TRBV30 to TRBJ1-6; no firm D call. This CDR3 is 12 amino acids long. The V end lost 1 base, the J end lost 8 bases, and 6 bases lay between the germline ends. The germline V gene has CDR1 GTSNPN and CDR2 SVGIG (reference sequence). CDR3 residues: CAWSAPYSPLHF. CDR3 in DNA: TGTGCCTGGAGTGCGCCGTATTCACCCCTCCACTTT. Combining the CDR3 with reference TRBV30 and TRBJ1-6 gives the whole variable domain SQTIHQWPATLVQPVGSPLSLECTVEGTSNPNLYWYRQAAGRGLQLLFYSVGIGQISSEVPQNLSASRPQDRQFILSSKKLLLSDSGFYLCAWSAPYSPLHFGNGTRLTVT.

This clonotype showed up many times. The V gene is TRBV9, the J gene TRBJ2-5; no definite D call. V lost 3 bases and J 4 bases, leaving 10 bases between the germline ends. This CDR3 is 13 amino acids long. Germline lookup yields CDR1 SGDLS and CDR2 YYNGEE. CDR3 residues: CASSARPRETQYF. CDR3 nucleotides: TGTGCCAGCAGCGCACGGCCGAGAGAGACCCAGTACTTC.

This clonotype was detected many times. The chain recombines TRBV30 with TRBJ2-1; the D gene is possibly TRBD1 (7 bases). The CDR3 is made up of 15 amino acids. V shed 2 bases and J shed 5 bases, with 16 bases lying between them. Germline V lookup: CDR1 GTSNPN, CDR2 SVGIG (reference sequence). Here the CDR3 reads CAWSSRRGHDNEQFF. CDR3 in DNA: TGTGCCTGGAGTTCGAGGAGGGGGCACGACAATGAGCAGTTCTTC.

This clonotype has ten or more counts. For the CDR3, the DNA is TGTGCCTGGAGTATGACAGCGAGGGATCAGCCCCAGCATTTT. This encodes CAWSMTARDQPQHF. This chain uses TRBV30 with TRBJ1-5; a weak D match, TRBD1 (5 bases). The V gene lost 2 bases and the J gene lost 5 bases, with 13 bases spanning the gap. The CDR3 totals 14 residues. The germline V gene has CDR1 GTSNPN and CDR2 SVGIG (reference sequence).

This clonotype appeared a few times. The V gene is TRBV5-5, the J gene TRBJ2-3; D is unclear. This CDR3 spans 12 amino acids. V was shortened by 4 bases and J by 5 bases, with 8 bases between the two germline ends. In germline, CDR1 is SGHKS, CDR2 YYEKEE (reference sequence). DNA for the CDR3: TGTGCCAGCAGCAAATGGGAAGATACGCAGTATTTT. This codes for CASSKWEDTQYF.

This clonotype was seen a few times. The chain employs TRBV9 and TRBJ2-3, with 10 bases fitting TRBD2. CDR1 is SGDLS and CDR2 is YYNGEE in the germline V gene. J lost 5 bases, V lost 3 bases, and 9 bases had no gene match. The CDR3 sequence is 16 residues long. In nucleotides, the CDR3 is TGTGCCAGCAGCGCTACGCAAGCGGGAGGGTTAGATACGCAGTATTTT. This sequence encodes CASSATQAGGLDTQYF.

A few counts support this clonotype. The gene calls are TRBV27 and TRBJ2-5; D not resolved. V dropped 5 bases and J dropped 3 bases, with 13 bases sitting between them. The CDR3 spans 14 residues. Per germline, CDR1 MNHEY and CDR2 SMNVEV (reference sequence). Here the CDR3 reads CASSPPRREETQYF. The DNA of the CDR3 is TGTGCCAGCAGTCCCCCCCGAAGGGAAGAGACCCAGTACTTC.

The rearrangement links TRBV19 to TRBJ1-1, with D hard to call. Germline CDR1 is LNHDA and CDR2 is SQIVND (reference sequence). V lost 7 bases to trimming and J lost 0 bases, with 12 bases between them. This CDR3 contains 14 residues. The CDR3 spells CASTSYNLNTEAFF. The CDR3 DNA follows: TGTGCCAGTACCTCATATAACCTGAACACTGAAGCTTTCTTT.

This clonotype was found a few times. The chain recombines TRBV20-1 with TRBJ2-2; D possibly corresponds to TRBD1 (5 bases). The CDR3 is 12 residues long. V lost 5 bases, J lost 6 bases, and 10 bases lay in between. Germline V lookup: CDR1 DFQATT, CDR2 SNEGSKA (reference sequence). The DNA of the CDR3 is TGCAGTGCTCTTGGACAAGCCGGGGAGCTGTTTTTT. This translates into CSALGQAGELFF.

This clonotype was counted ten times or more. The genes are TRBV30 and TRBJ1-2; 7 nucleotides agree with TRBD1. The CDR3 has 15 amino acids. The junction had 12 bases not matched to a gene; V was cut back by 0 bases and J by 8 bases. The germline gives CDR1 GTSNPN, CDR2 SVGIG (reference sequence). The CDR3 sequence: CAWSVTHRGEGGYTF. The CDR3 DNA sequence: TGTGCCTGGAGTGTCACGCACAGGGGCGAGGGAGGCTACACCTTC.

Ten or more counts support this clonotype. The chain couples TRBV5-1 to TRBJ2-2; D not resolved. The length of the CDR3 is 16 residues. Per the germline V gene, CDR1 is SGHRS and CDR2 is YFSETQ. Trimming left V 4 bases short and J 4 bases short, with 17 bases between. The CDR3: CASSERRLWGTGELFF. The CDR3 DNA sequence: TGCGCCAGCAGCGAACGACGGCTTTGGGGCACCGGGGAGCTGTTTTTT. The variable domain in full, with the rest retrieved from reference TRBV5-1 and TRBJ2-2, is KAGVTQTPRYLIKTRGQQVTLSCSPISGHRSVSWYQQTPGQGLQFLFEYFSETQRNKGNFPGRFSGRQFSNSRSEMNVSTLELGDSALYLCASSERRLWGTGELFFGEGSRLTVL.

Only a few counts were recorded for this clonotype. The V gene is TRBV20-1, the J gene TRBJ2-3; 7 nucleotides align to TRBD1. This CDR3 comprises 13 residues. V shed 6 bases, J shed 0 bases, and the junction held 3 bases outside the gene matches. Germline V gene lookup returns CDR1 DFQATT and CDR2 SNEGSKA (reference sequence). The CDR3 loop is CSARRGSTDTQYF. CDR3 in DNA: TGCAGTGCCCGCAGGGGGAGCACAGATACGCAGTATTTT.

In this sample, this clonotype turned up many times. V is TRBV7-9 and J is TRBJ1-1; a weak D match, TRBD1 (5 bases). Per germline, CDR1 SEHNR and CDR2 FQNEAQ (reference sequence). V lost 1 base, J lost 5 bases, and 14 bases lay in between. The CDR3 has 15 residues. CDR3 nucleotide sequence: TGTGCCAGCAGCTTAGGACCTGCAGGGTTGACTGAAGCTTTCTTT. Amino acids: CASSLGPAGLTEAFF.

The J gene is TRBJ1-2, the V gene TRBV28, with TRBD1 as a possible D gene (6 bases). This CDR3 is built from 13 residues. Trimming took 6 bases from V and 1 from J, leaving 9 bases between them. Per germline, CDR1 MDHEN and CDR2 SYDVKM. Here the CDR3 reads CASRRGINYGYTF. The CDR3 DNA reads as TGTGCCAGCAGGAGGGGGATTAACTATGGCTACACCTTC.

The table lists this clonotype with many counts. V is TRBV4-1 and J is TRBJ2-1; D unclear. CDR1 is MGHRA, CDR2 YSYEKL, per germline. The CDR3 spans 15 residues. Trimming pared 1 base from V and 6 bases from J, leaving 13 bases between. The CDR3 region is CASSQGRSHTNEQFF. The CDR3, as DNA: TGCGCCAGCAGCCAAGGTAGATCCCACACCAATGAGCAGTTCTTC.

V gene TRBV5-5 combines with J gene TRBJ1-4; D call uncertain. Trimming removed 2 bases from V and 8 bases from J, with 13 bases in between. Per the germline V gene, CDR1 is SGHKS and CDR2 is YYEKEE (reference sequence). This CDR3 has 14 amino acids. CDR3 amino acids: CASSFGRNDEKLFF. In DNA, the CDR3 is TGTGCCAGCAGCTTCGGTAGGAATGACGAAAAACTGTTTTTT.

This clonotype showed up just a few times. This chain uses TRBV2 with TRBJ1-4; D is undetermined. The CDR3 is made up of 11 amino acids. Germline V gene lookup returns CDR1 SNHLY and CDR2 FYNNEI. The V end was cut by 11 bases, the J end by 8 bases, with 12 bases between. CDR3 sequence (DNA): TGTGCCGGCGTAAGAAACGAAAAACTGTTTTTT. This gives the protein CAGVRNEKLFF.

In its sample, this clonotype was seen many times. The chain couples TRBV5-1 to TRBJ2-3; no clear D gene. The CDR3 sequence is 15 residues long. CDR1 and CDR2 (germline): SGHRS, YFSETQ. Trimming pared 0 bases from V and 6 bases from J, leaving 14 bases between. The CDR3 DNA follows: TGCGCCAGCAGCTTGGGTGTTGGTGGGCAGGATACGCAGTATTTT. Amino acid sequence: CASSLGVGGQDTQYF.

V is TRBV20-1 and J is TRBJ2-6; unclear D gene. Trimming pared 6 bases from V and 2 bases from J, leaving 8 bases between. Germline CDR1 and CDR2: DFQATT and SNEGSKA (reference sequence). The CDR3 covers 13 residues. The CDR3 sequence: CSAQLAGANVLTF. The CDR3 nucleotides read TGCAGTGCCCAGCTCGCTGGGGCCAACGTCCTGACTTTC.

This clonotype was counted a few times. This rearrangement joins TRBV24-1 to TRBJ2-1; 8 bases agree with TRBD1. V dropped 5 bases and J dropped 6; count of bases not matched to a gene: 5. The CDR3 totals 14 residues. Germline CDR1 and CDR2: KGHDR and SFDVKD. CDR3 residues: CATSGTGWSNEQFF. CDR3 nucleotide sequence: TGTGCCACCAGTGGGACAGGGTGGTCCAATGAGCAGTTCTTC.

This clonotype appeared a few times. This sequence joins TRBV5-1 and TRBJ2-1, with D possibly matching TRBD1 (5 bases). V was pared by 4 bases and J by 10 bases, with 9 bases between. This CDR3 is 11 amino acids long. Germline CDR1 and CDR2: SGHRS and YFSETQ. The CDR3 is CASSIQVEQFF. CDR3 in DNA: TGCGCCAGCAGCATACAGGTAGAGCAGTTCTTC.

This chain links TRBV6-1 with TRBJ1-2, with 8 positions matching TRBD1. CDR3 size: 11 residues. The germline gives CDR1 MNHNS, CDR2 SASEGT. V shed 10 bases and J 6 bases; nucleotides not matched to a gene: 4. CDR3 DNA sequence: TGTGCCACGCAGGGGGCTGATGGCTACACCTTC. Encoded protein: CATQGADGYTF.